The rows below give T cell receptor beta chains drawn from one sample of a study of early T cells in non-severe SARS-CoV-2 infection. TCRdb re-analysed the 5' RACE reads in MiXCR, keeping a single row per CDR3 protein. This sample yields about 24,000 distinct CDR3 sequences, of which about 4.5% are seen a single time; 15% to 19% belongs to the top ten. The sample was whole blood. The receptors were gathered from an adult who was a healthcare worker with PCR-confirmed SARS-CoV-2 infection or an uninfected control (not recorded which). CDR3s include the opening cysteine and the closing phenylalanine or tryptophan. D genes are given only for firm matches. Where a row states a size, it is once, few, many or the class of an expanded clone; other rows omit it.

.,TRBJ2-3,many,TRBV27,TGTGCCAGCAGTTATTACAGACTTACTACTCAAACTAGCACAGATACGCAGTATTTT,CASSYYRLTTQTSTDTQYF
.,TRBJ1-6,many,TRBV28,TGTGCCAGCAGTTTAACCCGTAATTCACCCCTCCACTTT,CASSLTRNSPLHF
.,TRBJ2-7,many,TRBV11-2,TGTGCCAGCAGCCGATTACTTAGGTTCGACGAGCAGTACTTC,CASSRLLRFDEQYF
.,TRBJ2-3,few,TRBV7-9,TGTGCCAGCAGCGACTCAGGGAGCACAGATACGCAGTATTTT,CASSDSGSTDTQYF
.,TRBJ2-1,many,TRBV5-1,TGCGCCAGCAGCTTGATGCTAGCCAATGAGCAGTTCTTC,CASSLMLANEQFF
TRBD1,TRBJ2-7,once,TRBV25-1,TGTGCCAGCAGACCGGGACAGGGGACCTACGAGCAGTACTTC,CASRPGQGTYEQYF
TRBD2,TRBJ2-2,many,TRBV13,TGTGCCAGCAGCAAACCTAGCGGGCCCGGGGAGCTGTTTTTT,CASSKPSGPGELFF
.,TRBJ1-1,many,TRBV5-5,TGTGCCAGCAGCGCCTCGCTTCTGAACACTGAAGCTTTCTTT,CASSASLLNTEAFF
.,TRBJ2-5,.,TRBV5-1,TGCGCCAGCAGCTTGGCCACAGGGACCCAAGAGACCCAGTACTTC,CASSLATGTQETQYF
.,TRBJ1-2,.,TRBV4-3,TGCGCCAGCAGCCGCAACAGGGAGGGGTTTGGCTACACCTTC,CASSRNREGFGYTF
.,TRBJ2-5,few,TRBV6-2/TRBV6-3,TGTGCCAGCAGGATAAAGAGTGTGGCCACGCCCCAAGAGACCCAGTACTTC,CASRIKSVATPQETQYF
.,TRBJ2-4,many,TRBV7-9,TGTGCCAGCAGCTTAGAGTCAAGCCGACCAGCCAAAAACATTCAGTACTTC,CASSLESSRPAKNIQYF
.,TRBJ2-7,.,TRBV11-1,TGTGCCAGCAGCTCACGCGGGACCTGCCCAGACGAGCAGTACTTC,CASSSRGTCPDEQYF
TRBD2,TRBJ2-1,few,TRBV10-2,TGCGCCATCGACAAGACTAGCGGGAGTGATGAGCAGTTCTTC,CAIDKTSGSDEQFF
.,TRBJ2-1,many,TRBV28,TGTGCCAGCAGTCCCTACGGTGGGAGTACCTACAATGAGCAGTTCTTC,CASSPYGGSTYNEQFF
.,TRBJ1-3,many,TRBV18,TGTGCCAGCTCACCACAGGGAAGCGGAAACACCATATATTTT,CASSPQGSGNTIYF
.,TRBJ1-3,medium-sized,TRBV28,TGTGCCAGCAGCCCCACAGGGCCGGCTGGAAACACCATATATTTT,CASSPTGPAGNTIYF
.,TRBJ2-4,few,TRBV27,TGTGCCAGCAGTTTAGGGACAAAAGGGAGGAACATTCAGTACTTC,CASSLGTKGRNIQYF
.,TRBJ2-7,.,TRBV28,TGTGCCAGCAGTTTACCCAGGGCCGTGAACGAGCAGTACTTC,CASSLPRAVNEQYF
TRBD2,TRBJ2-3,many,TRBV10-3,TGTGCCATCCGTATTAGCGGGAACACAGATACGCAGTATTTT,CAIRISGNTDTQYF
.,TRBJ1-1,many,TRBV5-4,TGTGCCAGCAGCTTTCGCGACAGGCCGAACACTGAAGCTTTCTTT,CASSFRDRPNTEAFF
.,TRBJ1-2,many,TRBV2,TGTGCCAGCAGTGGGGGGGCGCGGAACTATGGCTACACCTTC,CASSGGARNYGYTF
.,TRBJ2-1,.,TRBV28,TGTGCCAGCAGTTTAAATTCGCGAAAGAGCTCCTACAATGAGCAGTTCTTC,CASSLNSRKSSYNEQFF
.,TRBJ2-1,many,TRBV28,TGTGCCAGCACTCCCGGAGGGCCGGTAAGCAATGAGCAGTTCTTC,CASTPGGPVSNEQFF
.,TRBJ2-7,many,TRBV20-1,TGCAGTGCTAGAGACCGGTCCACCTACGAGCAGTACTTC,CSARDRSTYEQYF
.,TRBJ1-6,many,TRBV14,TGTGCCAGCAGCCAAGATTACGGAGCTAGGTCACCCCTCCACTTT,CASSQDYGARSPLHF
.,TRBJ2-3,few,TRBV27,TGTGCCAGCAGTTTAACATCCAGCAGGGATACGCAGTATTTT,CASSLTSSRDTQYF
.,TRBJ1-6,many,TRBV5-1,TGCGCCAGCAGGGGGCAGGATTCACCCCTCCACTTT,CASRGQDSPLHF
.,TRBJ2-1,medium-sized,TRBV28,TGTGCCAGCAGTTTAAGAGGGTACAATGAGCAGTTCTTC,CASSLRGYNEQFF
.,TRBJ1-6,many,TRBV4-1,TGCGCCAGCAGCCAAGTGTGGAAGGGTACCTATAATTCACCCCTCCACTTT,CASSQVWKGTYNSPLHF
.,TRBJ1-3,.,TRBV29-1,TGCAGCGCCCTACTACGTTCTGGAAACACCATATATTTT,CSALLRSGNTIYF
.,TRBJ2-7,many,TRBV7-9,TGTGCCAGCAGTCAGAGCCCGGGCGAGCAGTACTTC,CASSQSPGEQYF
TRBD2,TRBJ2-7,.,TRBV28,TGTGCCAGCAGTCCCATAGCGGGAGACTACGAGCAGTACTTC,CASSPIAGDYEQYF
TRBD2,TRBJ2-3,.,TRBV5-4,TGTGCCAGCAGCCCCATACGGACTAGCAGGAATACGCAGTATTTT,CASSPIRTSRNTQYF
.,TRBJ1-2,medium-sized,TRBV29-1,TGCAGCGGCCTAATCCTGGGGGGCTACACCTTC,CSGLILGGYTF
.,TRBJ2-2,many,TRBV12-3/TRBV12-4,TGTGCCAGCACGGGACTCCCCTCGGGGGAGCTGTTTTTT,CASTGLPSGELFF
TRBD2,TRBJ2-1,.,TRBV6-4,TGTGCCAGCAGTGCGTTAGCGGGAGGTCACAATGAGCAGTTCTTC,CASSALAGGHNEQFF
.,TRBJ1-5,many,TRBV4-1,TGCGCCAGCAGCCAGGAACGGACAGTCCCTAGCAATCAGCCCCAGCATTTT,CASSQERTVPSNQPQHF
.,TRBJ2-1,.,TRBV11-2,TGTGCCAGCAGCGAATACAATGAGCAGTTCTTC,CASSEYNEQFF
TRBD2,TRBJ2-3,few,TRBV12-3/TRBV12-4,TGTGCCAGCAGTCGGACTAGCGGGGGAGATACGCAGTATTTT,CASSRTSGGDTQYF
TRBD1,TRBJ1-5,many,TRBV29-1,TGCAGCGCCGGACAGGGTTCGGGGCCCCAGCATTTT,CSAGQGSGPQHF
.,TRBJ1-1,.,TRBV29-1,TGCAGCGTTGGCGGGGCCGGGGGGAACACTGAAGCTTTCTTT,CSVGGAGGNTEAFF
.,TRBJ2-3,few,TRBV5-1,TGCGCCAGCAGCACGGGGGGCCGGGCAGATACGCAGTATTTT,CASSTGGRADTQYF
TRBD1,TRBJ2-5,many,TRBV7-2,TGTGCCAGCACATGGACAGGGGGCGATGAGACCCAGTACTTC,CASTWTGGDETQYF
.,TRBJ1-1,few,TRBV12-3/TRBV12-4,TGTGCCAGCAGTTTTGGGGGAGGGCCTGAAGCTTTCTTT,CASSFGGGPEAFF
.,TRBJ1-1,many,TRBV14,TGTGCCAGCAGCCAGTTACAGGGAACGGTAGCTTTCTTT,CASSQLQGTVAFF
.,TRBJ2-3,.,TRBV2,TGTGCCAGCACGGCCGGGAGAGGAACAGATACGCAGTATTTT,CASTAGRGTDTQYF
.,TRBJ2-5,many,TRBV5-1,TGCGCCAGCAGCTTGGTAGGCGGGAACGGCGGGGAGACCCAGTACTTC,CASSLVGGNGGETQYF
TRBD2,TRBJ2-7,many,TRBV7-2,TGTGCCAGCAGCAAAAGGACTAGCGGGGGGGAGCAGTACTTC,CASSKRTSGGEQYF
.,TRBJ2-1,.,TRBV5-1,TGCGCCAGCAGGGGAGATACCTACAATGAGCAGTTCTTC,CASRGDTYNEQFF
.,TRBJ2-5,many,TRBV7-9,TGTGCCAGCAGCCCCACAGCCCGCGGGGAGACCCAGTACTTC,CASSPTARGETQYF
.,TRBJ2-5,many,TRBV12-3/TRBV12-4,TGTGCCAGCAGTTTTGAGGAAGAGACCCAGTACTTC,CASSFEEETQYF
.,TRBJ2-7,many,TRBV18,TGTGCCAGCTCACCAAGAGAGGCGGACTACGAGCAGTACTTC,CASSPREADYEQYF
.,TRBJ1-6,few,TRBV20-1,TGCAGTGCTAGAGATCGGGGAGCCTATAATTCACCCCTCCACTTT,CSARDRGAYNSPLHF
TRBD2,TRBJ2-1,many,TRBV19,TGTGCCAGTAGTTCGGGACTAGCGGGTTATGAGCAGTTCTTC,CASSSGLAGYEQFF
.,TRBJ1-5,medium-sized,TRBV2,TGTGCCAGCAGTAACCAACTCCATAGCAATCAGCCCCAGCATTTT,CASSNQLHSNQPQHF
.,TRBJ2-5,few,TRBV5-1,TGCGCCAGCAGCTTCCTGCGGGGGCCACAAGAGACCCAGTACTTC,CASSFLRGPQETQYF
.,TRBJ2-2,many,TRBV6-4,TGTGCCAGCAGTGACTCTGGGGAGCCCGGGGAGCTGTTTTTT,CASSDSGEPGELFF